This entry lists 17 T cell receptor beta chains sequenced from one sample in a study of cytomegalovirus exposure and HLA in healthy donors (dated by TCRdb to about 2017). Libraries were made using the immunoSEQ multiplex PCR assay. For the multiplex PCR, a mixture combining 60 forward primers for TCR Vbeta segments and 13 reverse primers for TCR Jbeta segments was used. Held by TCRdb, this immuneACCESS table contains in-frame sequences only and omits some clones. Under half of the omission traces to an unresolved V gene where checked; the cause of the rest is unknown. The sample's own table lists roughly 72,000 clones. Roughly 3.8% of the sample lies in the top ten. Sequencing was carried out using PBMCs. The source of these receptors is a man younger than 30 in good health and CMV-seropositive.

J is TRBJ1-2 and V is TRBV6-6, with TRBD1 as a possible D gene (5 bases). CDR1 is MNHNY and CDR2 is SVGAGI in the germline V gene (reference sequence). The CDR3 sequence is 12 residues long. V was clipped by 7 bases and J by 4 bases, with 10 bases between them. Here the CDR3 DNA reads TGTGCCAGCACCGACAGTTCCTATGGCTACACCTTC. It specifies CASTDSSYGYTF.

The chain employs TRBV7-8 and TRBJ1-1; the D gene is possibly TRBD1 (5 bases). Looked up from germline, CDR1 is SGHVS and CDR2 is FQNEAQ. The CDR3 contains 12 residues. The V and J ends lost 9 bases and 3 bases respectively, with 11 bases between them. The CDR3 bases are TGTGCCAGTTCTACAGGAGACACTGAAGCTTTCTTT. Translation gives CASSTGDTEAFF.

This chain uses TRBV27 with TRBJ1-2, with D perhaps matching TRBD1 (6 bases). The V end was cut by 2 bases, the J end by 7 bases, with 14 bases between. The CDR3 extends over 14 amino acids. Germline CDR1 is MNHEY and CDR2 is SMNVEV (reference sequence). The CDR3 coding sequence is TGTGCCAGCAGTTTAACCCAGGGGCTGGGTGGCTACACCTTC. Amino acid sequence: CASSLTQGLGGYTF.

The chain couples TRBV7-2 to TRBJ2-7; 14 bases fit TRBD2. CDR1 and CDR2 from the germline V gene are SGHTA and FQGNSA. The CDR3 is 16 amino acids. V lost 5 bases to trimming and J lost 5 bases; unmatched junction nucleotides: 8. The CDR3 spells CASSPRRLAGGDEQYF. CDR3 nucleotides: TGTGCCAGCAGCCCCCGCCGACTAGCGGGAGGGGACGAGCAGTACTTC.

The rearrangement joins TRBV30 to TRBJ1-1; TRBD1 is a possible D gene (5 bases). Germline CDR1 and CDR2: GTSNPN and SVGIG (reference sequence). The CDR3 consists of 13 residues. V lost 3 bases and J 1 base, leaving 9 bases between the germline ends. The CDR3 DNA reads as TGTGCCTGGAGCCAGGGATGGAACACTGAAGCTTTCTTT. Protein: CAWSQGWNTEAFF.

This chain connects TRBV29-1 to TRBJ1-2; D is ambiguous. V lost 4 bases and J 7 bases, leaving 13 bases between the germline ends. This CDR3 is 12 amino acids long. Per germline, CDR1 SQVTM and CDR2 ANQGSEA. DNA of the CDR3: TGCAGCGTTGTCGATCCACCGGGTGGCTACACCTTC. It translates to CSVVDPPGGYTF.

The chain links TRBV7-6 to TRBJ1-1; the D gene is possibly TRBD1 (5 bases). Germline CDR1 is SGHVS and CDR2 is FNYEAQ. V lost 5 bases to trimming and J lost 11 bases, with 12 bases between them. This CDR3 has 11 residues. The CDR3 DNA sequence: TGTGCCAGCAGCCCTGGGGGGGAGGCTTTCTTT. It encodes CASSPGGEAFF. The full variable domain, with the rest looked up from reference TRBV7-6 and TRBJ1-1, is GAGVSQSPRYKVTKRGQDVALRCDPISGHVSLYWYRQALGQGPEFLTYFNYEAQQDKSGLPNDRFSAERPEGSISTLTIQRTEQRDSAMYRCASSPGGEAFFGQGTRLTVV.

The gene calls are TRBV18 and TRBJ2-7; 11 bases align to TRBD1. This CDR3 comprises 15 residues. V shed 4 bases and J 1 base; nucleotides not matched to a gene: 3. From germline, CDR1 is KGHSH and CDR2 LQKENI. This CDR3 reads CASSLGQGGSYEQYF. CDR3 bases: TGTGCCAGCTCACTGGGACAGGGGGGATCCTACGAGCAGTACTTC.

CDR3 amino acids: CASSPLDYNYEQYF. For the CDR3, the DNA is TGTGCCAGTAGTCCCCTCGACTATAACTACGAGCAGTACTTC. This chain connects TRBV19 to TRBJ2-7; tentative D call: TRBD2 (5 bases). This CDR3 contains 14 residues. Trimming took 5 bases from V and 3 from J, leaving 14 bases between them. Germline V gives CDR1 LNHDA, CDR2 SQIVND (reference sequence).

The chain couples TRBV19 to TRBJ2-5, with 13 nucleotides matching TRBD2. Germline loops: CDR1 LNHDA, CDR2 SQIVND (reference sequence). V dropped 5 bases and J dropped 6; count of bases not matched to a gene: 15. The CDR3 totals 18 residues. CDR3 region: CASSVGLAGATWRKTQYF. The CDR3 coding sequence is TGTGCCAGTAGTGTAGGACTAGCGGGGGCCACTTGGAGAAAGACCCAGTACTTC.

The V gene is TRBV7-3, the J gene TRBJ1-2, with TRBD1 matching 7 bases. V trimming: 5 bases; J trimming: 3 bases; junction bases outside the gene matches: 6. This CDR3 comprises 14 residues. CDR1 and CDR2 (germline): SGHTA, FQGTGA. For the CDR3, the DNA is TGTGCCAGCAGCCTCGAACAGGGGCACTATGGCTACACCTTC. The encoded protein is CASSLEQGHYGYTF.

The chain carries TRBV11-3 and TRBJ1-1; tentative D call: TRBD1 (5 bases). V was shortened by 0 bases and J by 4 bases, with 9 bases between the two germline ends. From germline, CDR1 is SGHNT and CDR2 YENEEA. The CDR3 consists of 14 residues. CDR3 sequence (DNA): TGTGCCAGCAGCTTAGAGGGGGGGATCACTGAAGCTTTCTTT. The encoded protein is CASSLEGGITEAFF.

This chain joins TRBV5-6 and TRBJ2-6; D gene unclear. The length of the CDR3 is 15 residues. V lost 0 bases, J lost 0 bases, and 4 bases lay in between. Germline V gene data show CDR1 as SGHDT and CDR2 as YYEEEE. For the CDR3, the DNA is TGTGCCAGCAGCTTGGCTCGCTCTGGGGCCAACGTCCTGACTTTC. This codes for CASSLARSGANVLTF.

CDR3 sequence (DNA): TGTGCCAGCAGAGAGACCGGGGATGAAAAACTGTTTTTT. Translating it yields CASRETGDEKLFF. The chain uses TRBV28 and TRBJ1-4, with unresolved D. There are 13 residues in the CDR3. V lost 6 bases and J 6 bases, leaving 11 bases between the germline ends. Per the germline V gene, CDR1 is MDHEN and CDR2 is SYDVKM.

Here the CDR3 DNA reads TGTGCCAGCAGTTTCCCACCTCCCGGACAGGGGAATTCACCCCTCCACTTT. Translating gives CASSFPPPGQGNSPLHF. The chain employs TRBV27 and TRBJ1-6; the match to TRBD1 covers 9 bases. J gave up 7 bases and V 3 bases, and 10 bases lay outside the gene matches. CDR3 length equals 17 residues. Germline V lookup: CDR1 MNHEY, CDR2 SMNVEV (reference sequence).

The chain combines TRBV11-3 with TRBJ2-1; 9 bases are shared with TRBD2. This CDR3 is 14 amino acids long. V shed 5 bases, J shed 5 bases, and the junction held 4 bases outside the gene matches. Germline V gives CDR1 SGHNT, CDR2 YENEEA. CDR3 loop: CASSPGTSNNEQFF. In nucleotides, the CDR3 is TGTGCCAGCAGCCCCGGGACTAGCAACAATGAGCAGTTCTTC.

The J gene is TRBJ1-1, the V gene TRBV16; weak D call: TRBD1 (5 bases). The germline V and J ends were trimmed by 4 bases and 4 bases, with 13 bases remaining between them. The CDR3 is made up of 14 amino acids. The V gene's germline CDR1 is KGHSY and CDR2 FQNENV. This CDR3 is CASSRDRSSTEAFF. CDR3 bases: TGTGCCAGCAGCCGAGACAGATCGAGCACTGAAGCTTTCTTT. Full variable domain (remainder filled in from reference TRBV16 and TRBJ1-1): GEEVAQTPKHLVRGEGQKAKLYCAPIKGHSYVFWYQQVLKNEFKFLISFQNENVFDETGMPKERFSAKCLPNSPCSLEIQATKLEDSAVYFCASSRDRSSTEAFFGQGTRLTVV.